These T cell receptor beta chains were read from a single sample in a study of blood T cell repertoires in COVID-19. Using immunoSEQ multiplex PCR, the repertoire was profiled, and TCRdb retains in-frame clones only, with some absent. Here the sample spans about 51,000 clones, less than 90% being singletons. The sequencing sample was made of peripheral blood. The receptor source for this set is a man in his fifties or sixties with acute or convalescent COVID-19. Each CDR3 is given with its conserved first and last residue. Each record gives: clone size, J gene, D gene, V gene, CDR3 protein, CDR3 DNA. D genes are given only for firm matches. Clone sizes are given selectively: once, few, many, or a class where the clone is expanded.

abundance: NA
j_gene: TRBJ2-4
d_gene: NA
v_gene: TRBV4-1
CDR3aa: CASSQARVSSAQYF
CDR3nt: TGCGCCAGCAGCCAAGCCCGGGTGTCGTCCGCTCAGTACTTC

abundance: NA
j_gene: TRBJ2-7
d_gene: TRBD2
v_gene: TRBV19
CDR3aa: CASTAGLGLYEQYF
CDR3nt: TGTGCCTCAACGGCGGGACTAGGGCTTTACGAGCAGTACTTC

abundance: once
j_gene: TRBJ1-2
d_gene: NA
v_gene: TRBV6-5
CDR3aa: CASSTHRVLYGYTF
CDR3nt: TGTGCCAGCAGCACTCACAGGGTCCTCTATGGCTACACCTTC

abundance: NA
j_gene: TRBJ1-6
d_gene: TRBD1
v_gene: TRBV7-9
CDR3aa: CASRTGNYNSPLHF
CDR3nt: TGTGCCAGCCGGACAGGGAACTATAATTCACCCCTCCACTTT

abundance: once
j_gene: TRBJ2-1
d_gene: TRBD2
v_gene: TRBV7-9
CDR3aa: CASNLGLAGSYNEQFF
CDR3nt: TGTGCCAGCAACTTAGGCCTAGCGGGATCCTACAATGAGCAGTTCTTC

abundance: NA
j_gene: TRBJ2-7
d_gene: TRBD2
v_gene: TRBV11-2
CDR3aa: CASSYRFSGVHEQYF
CDR3nt: TGTGCCAGCAGCTACCGGTTTAGCGGGGTTCACGAGCAGTACTTC

abundance: NA
j_gene: TRBJ2-1
d_gene: NA
v_gene: TRBV13
CDR3aa: CASSELADNYNEQFF
CDR3nt: TGTGCCAGCAGCGAACTAGCAGATAATTACAATGAGCAGTTCTTC

abundance: NA
j_gene: TRBJ1-6
d_gene: NA
v_gene: TRBV12-2
CDR3aa: CASPSDRVRALASSPLHF
CDR3nt: TGTGCAAGTCCCTCGGACAGGGTCCGAGCGCTCGCAAGTTCACCCCTCCACTTT

abundance: NA
j_gene: TRBJ2-4
d_gene: NA
v_gene: TRBV28
CDR3aa: CASSFVSEGLAKNIQYF
CDR3nt: TGTGCCAGCAGTTTTGTATCGGAGGGATTAGCCAAAAACATTCAGTACTTC

abundance: few
j_gene: TRBJ2-1
d_gene: TRBD2
v_gene: TRBV9
CDR3aa: CASSVVISGGAGEQFF
CDR3nt: TGTGCCAGCAGCGTAGTCATCAGCGGGGGGGCCGGTGAGCAGTTCTTC

abundance: NA
j_gene: TRBJ1-3
d_gene: NA
v_gene: TRBV6-5
CDR3aa: CASTQSGNTIYF
CDR3nt: TGTGCCAGCACCCAGTCTGGAAACACCATATATTTT

abundance: NA
j_gene: TRBJ2-7
d_gene: TRBD1
v_gene: TRBV7-6
CDR3aa: CASSSQPGQGSYEQYF
CDR3nt: TGTGCCAGCAGCTCCCAACCGGGACAGGGCTCCTACGAGCAGTACTTC

abundance: NA
j_gene: TRBJ1-1
d_gene: NA
v_gene: TRBV27
CDR3aa: CASSLSSRGPEAFF
CDR3nt: TGTGCCAGCAGTTTATCGAGCCGGGGTCCTGAAGCTTTCTTT

abundance: NA
j_gene: TRBJ2-7
d_gene: TRBD1
v_gene: TRBV7-6
CDR3aa: CASSSPGTGIYEQYF
CDR3nt: TGTGCCAGCAGCTCCCCCGGGACAGGGATTTACGAGCAGTACTTC

abundance: NA
j_gene: TRBJ2-5
d_gene: NA
v_gene: TRBV6-5
CDR3aa: CASSYGDRRQETQYF
CDR3nt: TGTGCCAGCAGTTACGGCGACCGGCGGCAAGAGACCCAGTACTTC

abundance: NA
j_gene: TRBJ1-1
d_gene: NA
v_gene: TRBV28
CDR3aa: CASTFAGRTLNTEAFF
CDR3nt: TGTGCCAGCACATTTGCAGGGCGGACCCTCAACACTGAAGCTTTCTTT

abundance: many
j_gene: TRBJ2-1
d_gene: NA
v_gene: TRBV9
CDR3aa: CASSVAGANYNEQFF
CDR3nt: TGTGCCAGCAGCGTAGCGGGAGCCAACTACAATGAGCAGTTCTTC

abundance: NA
j_gene: TRBJ2-5
d_gene: NA
v_gene: TRBV6-5
CDR3aa: CASRGRSPETQYF
CDR3nt: TGTGCCAGCAGGGGGCGGTCCCCAGAGACCCAGTACTTC

abundance: NA
j_gene: TRBJ2-1
d_gene: TRBD2
v_gene: TRBV11-2
CDR3aa: CASSKPIAGGILYNEQFF
CDR3nt: TGTGCCAGCAGCAAACCGATAGCGGGAGGGATCCTCTACAATGAGCAGTTCTTC

abundance: NA
j_gene: TRBJ2-2
d_gene: NA
v_gene: TRBV7-2
CDR3aa: CASRPLQGRTGELFF
CDR3nt: TGTGCCAGCAGACCATTACAGGGTCGCACCGGGGAGCTGTTTTTT

abundance: few
j_gene: TRBJ1-2
d_gene: NA
v_gene: TRBV2
CDR3aa: CASSEGRWTGYTF
CDR3nt: TGTGCCAGCAGTGAGGGGAGGTGGACCGGCTACACCTTC

abundance: NA
j_gene: TRBJ1-1
d_gene: TRBD1
v_gene: TRBV10-1
CDR3aa: CASREGANTEAFF
CDR3nt: TGCGCCAGCAGAGAGGGGGCGAACACTGAAGCTTTCTTT

abundance: NA
j_gene: TRBJ2-7
d_gene: TRBD2
v_gene: TRBV7-9
CDR3aa: CASSLMGLAGGHEQYF
CDR3nt: TGTGCCAGCAGCCTGATGGGACTAGCGGGAGGGCACGAGCAGTACTTC

abundance: NA
j_gene: TRBJ2-1
d_gene: TRBD2
v_gene: TRBV11-2
CDR3aa: CASSLSGKPSNEQFF
CDR3nt: TGTGCCAGCAGCCTCAGCGGGAAGCCTAGCAATGAGCAGTTCTTC

abundance: NA
j_gene: TRBJ2-7
d_gene: TRBD2
v_gene: TRBV5-1
CDR3aa: CASSSTSDRLIISYEQYF
CDR3nt: TGCGCCAGCAGCTCGACTAGCGACAGATTAATCATCTCCTACGAGCAGTACTTC

abundance: NA
j_gene: TRBJ1-4
d_gene: TRBD1
v_gene: TRBV7-2
CDR3aa: CASSTLTGYKLFF
CDR3nt: TGTGCCAGCAGCACCCTGACAGGGTACAAACTGTTTTTT

abundance: NA
j_gene: TRBJ1-1
d_gene: NA
v_gene: TRBV6-2/TRBV6-3
CDR3aa: CASSYLGTGNTEAFF
CDR3nt: TGTGCCAGCAGTTACTTGGGAACAGGGAACACTGAAGCTTTCTTT

abundance: NA
j_gene: TRBJ2-2
d_gene: NA
v_gene: TRBV2
CDR3aa: CASRSSVETGELFF
CDR3nt: TGTGCCAGTCGATCTAGCGTAGAAACCGGGGAGCTGTTTTTT

abundance: once
j_gene: TRBJ2-7
d_gene: TRBD2
v_gene: TRBV28
CDR3aa: CASSSYSGGRNEQYF
CDR3nt: TGTGCCAGCAGTTCATATAGCGGGGGCCGGAACGAGCAGTACTTC

abundance: NA
j_gene: TRBJ1-5
d_gene: TRBD1
v_gene: TRBV6-5
CDR3aa: CASSPDRGNQPQHF
CDR3nt: TGTGCCAGCAGCCCGGACAGGGGGAATCAGCCCCAGCATTTT

abundance: NA
j_gene: TRBJ1-2
d_gene: NA
v_gene: TRBV4-1
CDR3aa: CASSQDRGPNYGYTF
CDR3nt: TGCGCCAGCAGCCAGGACAGAGGGCCAAACTATGGCTACACCTTC

abundance: NA
j_gene: TRBJ1-1
d_gene: NA
v_gene: TRBV7-9
CDR3aa: CASSSTGANTEAFF
CDR3nt: TGTGCCAGCAGCTCAACTGGGGCGAACACTGAAGCTTTCTTT